A single T cell receptor beta chain is shown here with its context. What it binds is unknown. The junction shows a germline mismatch at one end, possibly a read error. Libraries for TCRalpha and TCRbeta carried sample barcodes and unique molecular identifiers via 5'RACE. TCRdb re-analysed the 5' RACE reads in MiXCR, keeping a single row per CDR3 protein. The sample holds under 350,000 distinct CDR3 sequences, under 20% seen once. Germline V lookup: CDR1 DFQATT, CDR2 SNEGSKA (reference sequence). This CDR3 has 13 residues. The data originate from a study of T-cell memory formation after mild COVID-19. In the study overall: TCR clusters were mostly confined to one donor each. Study-wide results and limits: Shrinking CD4+ clones were chiefly CM and EM; CD8+ ones were chiefly EMRA.

The sample was PBMCs or a T cell subset sorted from them (not recorded which). The sequence derives from a man aged 18 to 30 who had mild COVID-19 (a few samples of this study predate the infection). Cell type and time point are not known. The V and J genes are TRBV20-1 and TRBJ1-1, with 7 bases fitting TRBD1. CDR3 in DNA: TGCAGTGCTTCGGGACAGATGAACACTGAAGATTTCTTT. Its protein is CSASGQMNTEDFF.